What follows is one T cell receptor beta chain and its context. The data were obtained in a study of blood T cell repertoires in COVID-19. The CDR3 length is 14 residues. Per germline, CDR1 LGHNA and CDR2 YSLEER. Trimming took off 9 bases at V and 4 bases at J, with 16 bases between the two ends. As originally analysed: Estimation of nucleated cell counts was performed using reference gene primer amplification. Measured with immunoSEQ multiplex PCR; TCRdb has only the in-frame clones, and not every one. Clone size and V and J calls were adopted from that table, with D and trimming inferred from the DNA. The sample holds about 75,000 clones, roughly 78% seen once.

The V call is TRBV4-3, the J call TRBJ2-1, with D possibly matching TRBD1 (6 bases). The sequenced material came from peripheral blood. This receptor was identified in an elderly woman with active or convalescent COVID-19. CDR3 bases: TGCGCCAGGGGGAGCTTGGACAGTTACAATGAGCAGTTCTTC. It yields the protein CARGSLDSYNEQFF.